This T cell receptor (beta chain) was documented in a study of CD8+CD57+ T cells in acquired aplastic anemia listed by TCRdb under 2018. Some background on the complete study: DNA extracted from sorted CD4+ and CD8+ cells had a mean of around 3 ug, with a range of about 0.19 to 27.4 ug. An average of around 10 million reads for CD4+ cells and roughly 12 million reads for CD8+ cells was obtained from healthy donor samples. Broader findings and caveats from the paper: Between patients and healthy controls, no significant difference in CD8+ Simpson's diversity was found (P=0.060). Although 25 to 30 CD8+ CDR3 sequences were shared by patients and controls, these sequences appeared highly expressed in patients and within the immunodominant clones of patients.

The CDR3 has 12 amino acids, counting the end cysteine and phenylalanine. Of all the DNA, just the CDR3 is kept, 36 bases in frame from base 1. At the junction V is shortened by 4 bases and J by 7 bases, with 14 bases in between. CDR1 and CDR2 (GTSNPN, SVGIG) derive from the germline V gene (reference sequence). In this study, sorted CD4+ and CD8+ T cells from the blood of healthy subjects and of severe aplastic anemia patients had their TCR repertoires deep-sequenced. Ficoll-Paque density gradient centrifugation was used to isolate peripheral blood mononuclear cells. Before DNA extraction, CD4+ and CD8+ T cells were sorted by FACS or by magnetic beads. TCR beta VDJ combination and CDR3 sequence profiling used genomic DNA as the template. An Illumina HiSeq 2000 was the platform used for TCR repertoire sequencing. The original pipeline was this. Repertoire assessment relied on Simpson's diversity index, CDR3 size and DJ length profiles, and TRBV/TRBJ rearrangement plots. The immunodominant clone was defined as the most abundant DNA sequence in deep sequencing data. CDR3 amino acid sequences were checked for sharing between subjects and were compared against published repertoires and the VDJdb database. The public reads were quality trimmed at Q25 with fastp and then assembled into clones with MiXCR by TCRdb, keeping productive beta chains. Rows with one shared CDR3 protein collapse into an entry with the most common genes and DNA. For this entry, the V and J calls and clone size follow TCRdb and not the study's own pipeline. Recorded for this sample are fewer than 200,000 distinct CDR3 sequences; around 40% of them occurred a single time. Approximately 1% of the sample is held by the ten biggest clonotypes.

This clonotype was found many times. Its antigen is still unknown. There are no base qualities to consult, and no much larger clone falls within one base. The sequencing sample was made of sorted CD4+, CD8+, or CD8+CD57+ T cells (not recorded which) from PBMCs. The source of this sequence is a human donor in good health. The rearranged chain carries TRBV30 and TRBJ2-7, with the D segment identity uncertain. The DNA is TGTGCCTGGAAACTTACTGTAGGGGAGCAGTACTTC. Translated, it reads CAWKLTVGEQYF. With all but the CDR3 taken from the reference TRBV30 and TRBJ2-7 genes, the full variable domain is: SQTIHQWPATLVQPVGSPLSLECTVEGTSNPNLYWYRQAAGRGLQLLFYSVGIGQISSEVPQNLSASRPQDRQFILSSKKLLLSDSGFYLCAWKLTVGEQYFGPGTRLTVT.